The next 27 T cell receptor beta chains were all read from a single sample in a study of blood T cell repertoires in COVID-19. Method: immunoSEQ multiplex PCR; TCRdb's copy keeps in-frame clones and lacks some. The sample holds about 240,000 clones, around 87% seen once. Sequenced sample: PBMCs or T cells enriched from blood (not recorded which). The receptors originated from a woman aged 40 to 50 with acute COVID-19.

The J gene is TRBJ2-7, the V gene TRBV5-1, with TRBD2 identical over 7 bases. V trimming: 3 bases; J trimming: 3 bases; junction bases outside the gene matches: 18. The CDR3 length is 18 residues. CDR1 and CDR2 (germline): SGHRS, YFSETQ. The CDR3 reads CASSWGRTSVVRSYEQYF. The CDR3 DNA reads as TGCGCCAGCAGCTGGGGGAGAACTAGCGTAGTAAGGAGCTACGAGCAGTACTTC. The variable domain in full, completed from reference TRBV5-1 and TRBJ2-7, reads KAGVTQTPRYLIKTRGQQVTLSCSPISGHRSVSWYQQTPGQGLQFLFEYFSETQRNKGNFPGRFSGRQFSNSRSEMNVSTLELGDSALYLCASSWGRTSVVRSYEQYFGPGTRLTVT.

This clone was observed a few times. The chain couples TRBV7-6 to TRBJ2-7, with 9 bases lining up with TRBD2. Germline V lookup: CDR1 SGHVS, CDR2 FNYEAQ. The J segment lost 0 bases and the V segment lost 5 bases, leaving 8 bases of the junction unmatched. The CDR3 sequence is 16 residues long. The CDR3 bases are TGTGCCAGCAGCGCCCCTTCTAGCGGGAACTCCTACGAGCAGTACTTC. The encoded protein is CASSAPSSGNSYEQYF.

The chain is built from TRBV6-1 and TRBJ1-1; TRBD1 matches at 8 bases. The CDR3 loop spans 13 amino acids. The trim removed 3 bases at V and 6 bases at J, leaving 3 bases unmatched. Germline CDR1 and CDR2: MNHNS and SASEGT. CDR3 nucleotides: TGTGCCAGCAGTGAGAGGACAGGGCCTGAAGCTTTCTTT. Protein sequence: CASSERTGPEAFF.

This clone was seen a single time. The CDR3 sequence is CASTIFPTGNQPQHF. The CDR3 DNA reads TGTGCCAGCACCATATTCCCGACAGGGAATCAGCCCCAGCATTTT. The chain combines TRBV21-1 with TRBJ1-5; the D call of TRBD1 is as the table states it, not checked on the DNA. TRBV21-1 is reported as a pseudogene. This CDR3 is built from 15 residues.

CDR3 in amino acids: CASSAGQSSYNEQFF. In nucleotides, the CDR3 is TGTGCCAGCAGCGCCGGACAGTCTTCCTACAATGAGCAGTTCTTC. The J gene is TRBJ2-1, the V gene TRBV7-8; weak D call: TRBD1 (6 bases). Germline lookup yields CDR1 SGHVS and CDR2 FQNEAQ. The ends were cut back, 5 bases at V and 1 base at J, with 12 bases in the middle. This CDR3 is 15 amino acids long. Combining the CDR3 with reference TRBV7-8 and TRBJ2-1 gives the whole variable domain GAGVSQSPRYKVAKRGQDVALRCDPISGHVSLFWYQQALGQGPEFLTYFQNEAQLDKSGLPSDRFFAERPEGSVSTLKIQRTQQEDSAVYLCASSAGQSSYNEQFFGPGTRLTVL.

This rearrangement joins TRBV6-1 to TRBJ2-3, with D hard to call. The CDR3 loop spans 14 amino acids. CDR1 is MNHNS and CDR2 is SASEGT in the germline V gene. The V and J ends lost 3 bases and 4 bases respectively, with 11 bases between them. CDR3 nucleotide sequence: TGTGCCAGCAGTGAGCTAGTCCCCCCAGATACGCAGTATTTT. Its translation is CASSELVPPDTQYF.

The chain recombines TRBV5-1 with TRBJ1-1, with 10 nucleotides matching TRBD1. There are 14 residues in the CDR3. With V trimmed by 4 bases and J by 6 bases, 6 bases remained unmatched. The germline gives CDR1 SGHRS, CDR2 YFSETQ. For the CDR3, the DNA is TGCGCCAGCAGCGCCGGACAGGGGGGTGCTGAAGCTTTCTTT. Translation gives CASSAGQGGAEAFF.

V usage is TRBV29-1 and J usage is TRBJ2-1, with 11 bases that match TRBD2. This CDR3 contains 14 residues. Per the germline V gene, CDR1 is SQVTM and CDR2 is ANQGSEA. The V and J ends lost 4 bases and 10 bases, in that order; junction bases with no gene match: 9. The chain's CDR3 is CSVGLAGGALEQFF. The CDR3 bases are TGCAGCGTTGGCCTAGCGGGAGGCGCTTTGGAGCAGTTCTTC.

This clone appeared once. The gene calls are TRBV4-2 and TRBJ2-2, with TRBD2 matching 9 bases. CDR1 and CDR2 (germline): LGHNA, YNFKEQ. This CDR3 is 18 amino acids long. The ends lost 1 base at V and 0 bases at J; junction bases unmatched: 6. The CDR3 is CASSQGVAGVSNTGELFF. The CDR3 DNA follows: TGTGCCAGCAGCCAAGGGGTAGCGGGAGTTTCGAACACCGGGGAGCTGTTTTTT.

The chain has TRBV6-5 and TRBJ1-6, with a possible D match to TRBD1 (6 bases). This CDR3 region has 12 residues. CDR1 is MNHEY, CDR2 SVGAGI, per germline. V was shortened by 10 bases and J by 9 bases, with 13 bases between the two germline ends. In DNA form, the CDR3 reads TGTGCCACCTCAGGGGTCGGTTCACCCCTCCACTTT. Translating gives CATSGVGSPLHF.

The genes are TRBV18 and TRBJ2-5, with 8 bases lining up with TRBD1. Trimming at V came to 3 bases and at J to 12 bases, leaving 12 bases not matched to a gene. The CDR3 is 14 amino acids. Germline V gives CDR1 KGHSH, CDR2 LQKENI. The CDR3 loop is CASSPPGTGGHKYF. DNA for the CDR3: TGTGCCAGCTCACCTCCCGGGACAGGAGGTCATAAGTACTTC.

The rearrangement uses TRBV5-4 and TRBJ2-1; 11 nucleotides match TRBD2. Germline V gene lookup returns CDR1 SGHNT and CDR2 YYREEE (reference sequence). The J segment lost 3 bases and the V segment lost 3 bases, leaving 5 bases of the junction unmatched. The CDR3 is made up of 16 amino acids. The DNA of the CDR3 is TGTGCCAGCAGCTCAGGGACTAGCGGAAACTACAATGAGCAGTTCTTC. Translation: CASSSGTSGNYNEQFF.

DNA of the CDR3: TGTGCCAGCACCCAAGGACAATTCGATAGCAATCAGCCCCAGCATTTT. Protein sequence: CASTQGQFDSNQPQHF. This chain joins TRBV7-8 and TRBJ1-5; a weak D match, TRBD1 (5 bases). The length of the CDR3 is 16 residues. Germline V CDR1 and CDR2: SGHVS, FQNEAQ. Trimming took 7 bases from V and 0 from J, leaving 16 bases between them.

The genes are TRBV5-5 and TRBJ2-1; D might be TRBD2 (6 bases). With 3 bases removed from V and 0 bases from J, the gap between germline ends came to 10 bases. Germline V gives CDR1 SGHKS, CDR2 YYEKEE (reference sequence). This CDR3 has 15 residues. In DNA, the CDR3 is TGTGCCAGCAGCTCTCTAGCGTTCTCCTACAATGAGCAGTTCTTC. Amino acid sequence: CASSSLAFSYNEQFF.

With regard to this clone: The sample carries other DNA sequences with the same CDR3. The chain couples TRBV7-3 to TRBJ2-7, with TRBD2 matching 11 bases. The V gene end was trimmed by 0 bases and the J gene end by 3 bases; junction bases not matched to a gene: 1. The germline V gene has CDR1 SGHTA and CDR2 FQGTGA. CDR3 size: 15 residues. The CDR3 DNA is TGTGCCAGCAGCTTAACCGGGACTAGCGGCTACGAGCAGTACTTC. It codes for CASSLTGTSGYEQYF. Full variable domain (outside the CDR3, taken from reference TRBV7-3 and TRBJ2-7): GAGVSQTPSNKVTEKGKYVELRCDPISGHTALYWYRQSLGQGPEFLIYFQGTGAADDSGLPNDRFFAVRPEGSVSTLKIQRTERGDSAVYLCASSLTGTSGYEQYFGPGTRLTVT.

J is TRBJ2-7 and V is TRBV7-9; 7 bases are shared with TRBD2. The junction had 11 bases not matched to a gene; V was cut back by 5 bases and J by 7 bases. The CDR3 extends over 14 amino acids. Germline assignment: CDR1 SEHNR and CDR2 FQNEAQ (reference sequence). The CDR3 loop reads CASSARDYLREQYF. The CDR3 DNA reads as TGTGCCAGCAGCGCCCGGGACTACCTACGAGAGCAGTACTTC.

The chain carries TRBV27 and TRBJ1-1; D might be TRBD1 (6 bases). The CDR3 loop spans 16 amino acids. The V gene lost 5 bases and the J gene lost 1 base, with 17 bases spanning the gap. CDR1 and CDR2 from the germline V gene are MNHEY and SMNVEV (reference sequence). As DNA, the CDR3 is TGTGCCAGCAGTCCCCGGGGGGGGCAGGGGAACACTGAAGCTTTCTTT. It encodes CASSPRGGQGNTEAFF.

The gene calls are TRBV2 and TRBJ1-2, with a tentative D call TRBD1 (6 bases). Germline V CDR1 and CDR2: SNHLY, FYNNEI. CDR3 length: 13 residues. The V and J ends lost 3 bases and 9 bases respectively, with 14 bases between them. Written as DNA, the CDR3 is TGTGCCAGCAGTGAGAGTCCACAGGGTAGCTACACCTTC. Translated, it gives CASSESPQGSYTF.

The gene calls are TRBV9 and TRBJ2-3; perhaps TRBD2 as D (6 bases). The CDR3 is 15 residues long. CDR1 SGDLS and CDR2 YYNGEE come from the germline V gene. Trimming removed 0 bases at V and 3 bases at J, with 11 bases between. CDR3 nucleotides: TGTGCCAGCAGCGTAGCCGGGAGAACGACAGATACGCAGTATTTT. Its protein product is CASSVAGRTTDTQYF.

This clone was detected a few times. The junction does not match germline at one end; this may be a read error. The chain has TRBV7-3 and TRBJ2-1, with 7 bases that match TRBD1. The CDR3 length is 13 residues. In germline, CDR1 is SGHTA, CDR2 FQGTGA. The CDR3 sequence: CASSFTSSGQYIF. The CDR3 nucleotides are TGTGCCAGCAGCTTCACGTCATCGGGACAGTACATCTTC. The complete variable domain, with remaining parts taken from reference TRBV7-3 and TRBJ2-1, reads GAGVSQTPSNKVTEKGKYVELRCDPISGHTALYWYRQSLGQGPEFLIYFQGTGAADDSGLPNDRFFAVRPEGSVSTLKIQRTERGDSAVYLCASSFTSSGQYIFGPGTRLTVL.

This clone was found once. The chain has TRBV10-3 and TRBJ2-1; D is perhaps TRBD1 (5 bases). The CDR3 totals 12 residues. Looked up from germline, CDR1 is ENHRY and CDR2 is SYGVKD. V was shortened by 7 bases and J by 10 bases, with 14 bases between the two germline ends. The CDR3 is CAITGNSREQFF. The CDR3 nucleotides are TGTGCCATCACAGGGAACTCCCGCGAGCAGTTCTTC.

The chain joins TRBV5-1 to TRBJ2-7; TRBD1 matches 10 bases. Trimming cost V 1 base and J 2 bases; bases outside gene matches: 6. Germline V CDR1 and CDR2: SGHRS, YFSETQ. CDR3 length: 16 residues. CDR3 region: CASSLNVGQGAYEQYF. CDR3 sequence (DNA): TGCGCCAGCAGCTTGAACGTCGGACAGGGGGCCTACGAGCAGTACTTC.

The genes are TRBV20-1 and TRBJ2-1; no clear D gene. Germline V CDR1 and CDR2: DFQATT, SNEGSKA (reference sequence). CDR3 length: 11 amino acids. V lost 1 base, J lost 6 bases, and 4 bases lay in between. In nucleotides, the CDR3 is TGCAGTGCTAGAGTTCTCAATGAGCAGTTCTTC. Translated, it gives CSARVLNEQFF.

This chain uses TRBV9 with TRBJ2-7; D unresolved. The germline gives CDR1 SGDLS, CDR2 YYNGEE. The V end was cut by 0 bases, the J end by 0 bases, with 10 bases between. The CDR3 loop spans 15 amino acids. The CDR3 DNA sequence: TGTGCCAGCAGCGTAGGTTACGGGTCCTCCTACGAGCAGTACTTC. This gives the protein CASSVGYGSSYEQYF.

The chain combines TRBV3-1 (or the pseudogene TRBV3-2) with TRBJ2-1, with D perhaps matching TRBD2 (6 bases). The CDR3 sequence is 17 residues long. Germline V gives CDR1 LGHDT, CDR2 YNNKEL (reference sequence). V lost 0 bases to trimming and J lost 3 bases, with 15 bases between them. CDR3 in DNA: TGTGCCAGCAGCCAAGATCCTTGGCGGGGAAGCTACAATGAGCAGTTCTTC. The encoded protein is CASSQDPWRGSYNEQFF.

The chain employs TRBV5-8 and TRBJ2-1, with D uncertain. The CDR3 loop spans 15 amino acids. Trimming removed 4 bases at V and 5 bases at J, with 16 bases between. Germline V gives CDR1 SGHTS, CDR2 YDEGEE. The CDR3 DNA reads TGTGCCAGCAGCCCGGAACTACTTATTAACAATGAGCAGTTCTTC. Residues: CASSPELLINNEQFF.

Remarks on this clone: The junction does not match germline at one end; this may be a read error. The chain has TRBV24-1 and TRBJ2-2, with 9 bases lining up with TRBD1. The V gene's germline CDR1 is KGHDR and CDR2 SFDVKD. This CDR3 has 15 residues. The CDR3 is CASSPDRGYTGELFF. The DNA for the CDR3 is TGTGCCTCCAGCCCCGACAGGGGGTACACCGGGGAGCTGTTTTTT.